Detailed here is one T cell receptor beta chain. Its antigen is as yet unknown. In germline, CDR1 is GTSNPN, CDR2 SVGIG (reference sequence). The germline V and J ends were trimmed by 3 bases and 6 bases, with 14 bases remaining between them. This CDR3 contains 14 residues. The sample is drawn from a study of OX40 agonist ivuxolimab in advanced cancers. The overall study: The drug used for patients, ivuxolimab, was an agonistic anti-OX40 (CD134) antibody. Those treated in dose escalation had hepatocellular carcinoma, melanoma, renal cell cancer or head and neck cancer.

General study results and limits: Which antigen the expanded peripheral T cells recognized is unknown. A proportion of nonresponders additionally exhibited low normalized T-cell clonal expansion.

TCRdb keeps only in-frame clones here, not all; method: immunoSEQ multiplex PCR. The sample contains roughly 120,000 clones, 80% to 95% of which appear only once. This specimen consisted of CD4+ or CD8+ T cells sorted from blood, obtained in a trial of the OX40 agonist ivuxolimab. This sequence originates from an adult with an advanced solid tumor such as melanoma, head and neck, liver or kidney cancer. The V gene is TRBV30, the J gene TRBJ2-2; D gene ambiguous. CDR3 sequence: CAWSAFRGAGELFF. The CDR3, as DNA: TGTGCCTGGAGCGCGTTCCGTGGCGCCGGGGAGCTGTTTTTT. Complete variable domain (other parts from reference TRBV30 and TRBJ2-2): SQTIHQWPATLVQPVGSPLSLECTVEGTSNPNLYWYRQAAGRGLQLLFYSVGIGQISSEVPQNLSASRPQDRQFILSSKKLLLSDSGFYLCAWSAFRGAGELFFGEGSRLTVL.